The T cell receptor (beta chain) described here comes from a study of T cells in Graves' hyperthyroidism and ophthalmopathy. Germline V gene sequence: CDR1 MNHEY, CDR2 SMNVEV (reference sequence). V lost 2 bases, J lost 8 bases, and 7 bases stayed unmatched. This CDR3 comprises 14 residues. Ten or more counts support this clonotype. TCR beta CDR3 regions were amplified from RNA. Researchers ran a first-round RT-PCR on the TCR CDR3 using the HTBI primer set. TCRdb re-called the multiplex PCR reads with MiXCR, one entry per CDR3 protein. The sample includes 470,000 or so distinct CDR3 sequences, less than 25% of them seen just once. Recently diagnosed hyperthyroidism of less than 2 months' duration affected patients aged 18 to 65.

The rearrangement links TRBV27 to TRBJ2-5; 8 positions match TRBD2. The sample comprised blood. The TCR sequence derives from a man between 18 and 29 years old with Graves' hyperthyroidism. The CDR3 loop is CASSLGGGRGTQYF. The CDR3 nucleotides are TGTGCCAGCAGTTTAGGCGGGGGGCGCGGAACCCAGTACTTC.